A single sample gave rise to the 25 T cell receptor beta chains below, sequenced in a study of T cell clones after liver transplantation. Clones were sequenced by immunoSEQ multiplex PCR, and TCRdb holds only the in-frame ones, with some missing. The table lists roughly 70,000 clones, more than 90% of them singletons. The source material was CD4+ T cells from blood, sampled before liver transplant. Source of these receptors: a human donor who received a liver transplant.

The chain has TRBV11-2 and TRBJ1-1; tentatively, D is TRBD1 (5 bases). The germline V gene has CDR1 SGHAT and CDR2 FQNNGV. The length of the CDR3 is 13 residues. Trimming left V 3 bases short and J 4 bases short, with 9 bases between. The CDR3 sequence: CASSFDSGTEAFF. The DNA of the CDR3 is TGTGCCAGCAGCTTTGACAGTGGCACTGAAGCTTTCTTT.

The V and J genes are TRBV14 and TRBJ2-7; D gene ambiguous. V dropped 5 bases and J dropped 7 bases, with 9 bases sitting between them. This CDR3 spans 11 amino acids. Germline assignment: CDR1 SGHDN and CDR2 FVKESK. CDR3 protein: CASSAAGEQYF. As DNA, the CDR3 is TGTGCCAGCAGCGCAGCCGGGGAGCAGTACTTC.

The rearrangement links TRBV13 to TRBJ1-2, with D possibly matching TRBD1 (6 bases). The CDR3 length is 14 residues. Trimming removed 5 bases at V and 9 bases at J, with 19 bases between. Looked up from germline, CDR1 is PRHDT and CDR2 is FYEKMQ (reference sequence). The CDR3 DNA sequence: TGTGCCAGCAGCCACCGGTGGACAGACCTGAGCTACACCTTC. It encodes CASSHRWTDLSYTF.

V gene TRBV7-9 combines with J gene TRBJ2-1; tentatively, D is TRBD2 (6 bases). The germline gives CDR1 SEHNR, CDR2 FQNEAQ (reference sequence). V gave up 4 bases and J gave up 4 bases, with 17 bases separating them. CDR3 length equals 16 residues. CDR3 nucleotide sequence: TGTGCCAGCAGCTCCGCGGGCGGCGGGGTTTACAATGAGCAGTTCTTC. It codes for CASSSAGGGVYNEQFF. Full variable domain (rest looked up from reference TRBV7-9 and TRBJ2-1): DTGVSQNPRHKITKRGQNVTFRCDPISEHNRLYWYRQTLGQGPEFLTYFQNEAQLEKSRLLSDRFSAERPKGSFSTLEIQRTEQGDSAMYLCASSSAGGGVYNEQFFGPGTRLTVL.

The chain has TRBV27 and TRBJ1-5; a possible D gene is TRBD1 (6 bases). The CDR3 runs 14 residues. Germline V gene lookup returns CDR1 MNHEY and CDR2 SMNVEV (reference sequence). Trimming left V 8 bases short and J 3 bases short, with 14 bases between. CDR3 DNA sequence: TGTGCCAGCTCCCGAGGGGGAAACAATCAGCCCCAGCATTTT. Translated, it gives CASSRGGNNQPQHF.

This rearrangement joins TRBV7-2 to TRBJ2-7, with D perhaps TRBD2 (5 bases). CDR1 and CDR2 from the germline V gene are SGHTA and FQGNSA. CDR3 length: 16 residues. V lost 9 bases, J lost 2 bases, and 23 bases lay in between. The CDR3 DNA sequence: TGTGCCAGTACCCGGAAAGGAAGCGGAGCACCCTACGAGCAGTACTTC. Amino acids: CASTRKGSGAPYEQYF.

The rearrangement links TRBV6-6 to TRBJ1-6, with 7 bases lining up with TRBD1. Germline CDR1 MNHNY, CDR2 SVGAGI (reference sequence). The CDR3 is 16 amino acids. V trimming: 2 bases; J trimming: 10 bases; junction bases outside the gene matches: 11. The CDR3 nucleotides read TGTGCCAGCAGTTACGATAAAGGGCAGGGGGGATCACCCCTCCACTTT. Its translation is CASSYDKGQGGSPLHF.

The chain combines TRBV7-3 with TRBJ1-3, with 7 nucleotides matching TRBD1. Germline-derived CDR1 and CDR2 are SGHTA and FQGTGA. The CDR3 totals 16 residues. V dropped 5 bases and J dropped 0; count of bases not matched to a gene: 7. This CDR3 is CASSPRGPTSGNTIYF. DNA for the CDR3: TGTGCCAGCAGCCCAAGGGGGCCCACCTCTGGAAACACCATATATTTT.

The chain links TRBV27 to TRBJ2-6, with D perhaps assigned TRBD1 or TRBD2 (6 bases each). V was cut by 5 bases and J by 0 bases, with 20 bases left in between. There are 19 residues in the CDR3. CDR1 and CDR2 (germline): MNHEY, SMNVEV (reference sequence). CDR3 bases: TGTGCCAGCAGTCACAGGGCCGGGAGACAATTCTCTGGGGCCAACGTCCTGACTTTC. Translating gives CASSHRAGRQFSGANVLTF.

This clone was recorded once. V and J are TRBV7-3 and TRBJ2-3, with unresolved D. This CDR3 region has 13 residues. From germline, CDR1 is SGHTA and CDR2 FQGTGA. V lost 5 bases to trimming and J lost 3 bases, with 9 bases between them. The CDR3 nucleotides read TGTGCCAGCAGCCCCGGACGGACAGATACGCAGTATTTT. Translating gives CASSPGRTDTQYF. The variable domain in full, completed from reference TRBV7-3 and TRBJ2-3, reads GAGVSQTPSNKVTEKGKYVELRCDPISGHTALYWYRQSLGQGPEFLIYFQGTGAADDSGLPNDRFFAVRPEGSVSTLKIQRTERGDSAVYLCASSPGRTDTQYFGPGTRLTVL.

The CDR3 here is CASRGSWAGRETQYF. The CDR3 DNA reads as TGTGCCAGCAGGGGCAGCTGGGCTGGGAGGGAGACCCAGTACTTC. V and J are TRBV27 and TRBJ2-5; perhaps TRBD2 as D (6 bases). The CDR3 spans 15 residues. Per the germline V gene, CDR1 is MNHEY and CDR2 is SMNVEV (reference sequence). With 6 bases removed from V and 5 bases from J, the gap between germline ends came to 19 bases.

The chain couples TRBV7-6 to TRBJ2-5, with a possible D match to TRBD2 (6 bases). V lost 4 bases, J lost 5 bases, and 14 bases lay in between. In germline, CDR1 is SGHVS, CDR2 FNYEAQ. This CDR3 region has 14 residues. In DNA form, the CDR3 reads TGTGCCAGCAGCTCCGGAGGGCCCGGTGAGACCCAGTACTTC. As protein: CASSSGGPGETQYF.

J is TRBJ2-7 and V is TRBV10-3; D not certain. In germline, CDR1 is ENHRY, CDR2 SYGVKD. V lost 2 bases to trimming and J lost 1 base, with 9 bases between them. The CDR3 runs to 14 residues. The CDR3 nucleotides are TGTGCCATCAGTGAGCCCTACGAATCCTACGAGCAGTACTTC. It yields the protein CAISEPYESYEQYF.

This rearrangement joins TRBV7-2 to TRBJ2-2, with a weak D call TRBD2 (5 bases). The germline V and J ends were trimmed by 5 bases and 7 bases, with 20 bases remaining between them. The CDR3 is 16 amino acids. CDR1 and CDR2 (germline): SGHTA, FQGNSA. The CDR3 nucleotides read TGTGCCAGCAGCCCACTGCCCCCGGGATCGGTCGGGGAGCTGTTTTTT. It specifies CASSPLPPGSVGELFF.

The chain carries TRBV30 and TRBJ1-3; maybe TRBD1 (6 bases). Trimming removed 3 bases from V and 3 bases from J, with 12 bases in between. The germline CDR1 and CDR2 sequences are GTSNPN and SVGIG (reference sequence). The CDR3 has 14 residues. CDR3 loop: CAWSWQGIGNTIYF. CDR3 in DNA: TGTGCCTGGAGCTGGCAGGGGATTGGAAACACCATATATTTT.

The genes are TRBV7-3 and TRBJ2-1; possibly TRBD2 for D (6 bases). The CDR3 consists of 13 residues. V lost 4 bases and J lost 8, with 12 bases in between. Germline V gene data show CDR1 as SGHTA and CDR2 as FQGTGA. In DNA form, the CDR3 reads TGTGCCAGCAGCTCGGGAGAGAGTGATGAGCAGTTCTTC. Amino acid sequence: CASSSGESDEQFF.

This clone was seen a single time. CDR3: CASSTRLGDEQFF. In nucleotides, the CDR3 is TGTGCCAGCAGTACCCGCCTTGGGGATGAGCAGTTCTTC. The rearrangement joins TRBV6-5 to TRBJ2-1; D is unclear. V was clipped by 5 bases and J by 8 bases, with 13 bases between them. This CDR3 region has 13 residues. The V gene's germline CDR1 is MNHEY and CDR2 SVGAGI.

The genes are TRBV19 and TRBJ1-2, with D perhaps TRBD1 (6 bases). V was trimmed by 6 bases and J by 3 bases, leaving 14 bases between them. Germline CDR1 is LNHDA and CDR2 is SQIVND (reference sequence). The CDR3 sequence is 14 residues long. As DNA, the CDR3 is TGTGCCAGTAGCGTACAGGGATTGGACTATGGCTACACCTTC. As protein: CASSVQGLDYGYTF.

The CDR3 protein is CASSVEINYGYTF. The CDR3 DNA reads as TGCGCCAGCAGTGTGGAGATTAACTATGGCTACACCTTC. The chain links TRBV10-2 to TRBJ1-2; D unclear. Germline assignment: CDR1 WSHSY and CDR2 SAAADI. This CDR3 has 13 residues. V was pared by 4 bases and J by 1 base, with 7 bases between.

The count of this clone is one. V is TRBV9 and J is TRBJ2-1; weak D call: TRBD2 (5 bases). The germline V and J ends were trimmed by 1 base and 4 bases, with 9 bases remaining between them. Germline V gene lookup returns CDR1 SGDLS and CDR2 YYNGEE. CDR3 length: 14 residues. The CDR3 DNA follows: TGTGCCAGCAGCGTAACGGACTCGTACAATGAGCAGTTCTTC. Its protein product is CASSVTDSYNEQFF.

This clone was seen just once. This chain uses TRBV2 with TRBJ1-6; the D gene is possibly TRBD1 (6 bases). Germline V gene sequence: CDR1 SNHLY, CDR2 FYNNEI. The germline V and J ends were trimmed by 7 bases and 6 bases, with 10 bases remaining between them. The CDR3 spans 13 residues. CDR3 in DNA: TGTGCCAGCACCGTGGACAGTAATTCACCCCTCCACTTT. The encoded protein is CASTVDSNSPLHF. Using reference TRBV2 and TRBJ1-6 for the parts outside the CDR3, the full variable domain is EPEVTQTPSHQVTQMGQEVILRCVPISNHLYFYWYRQILGQKVEFLVSFYNNEISEKSEIFDDQFSVERPDGSNFTLKIRSTKLEDSAMYFCASTVDSNSPLHFGNGTRLTVT.

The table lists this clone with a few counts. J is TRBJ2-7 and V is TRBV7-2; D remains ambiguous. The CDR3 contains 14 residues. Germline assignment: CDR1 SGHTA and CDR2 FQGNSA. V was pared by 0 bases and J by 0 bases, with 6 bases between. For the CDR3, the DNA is TGTGCCAGCAGCTTAGCGATAAACTCCTACGAGCAGTACTTC. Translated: CASSLAINSYEQYF.

The CDR3 protein is CASSLKILASNEQYF. The CDR3 DNA reads as TGTGCCAGCAGCTTAAAAATACTAGCATCGAACGAGCAGTACTTC. The chain links TRBV11-2 to TRBJ2-7, with a possible D match to TRBD2 (6 bases). Germline V gene sequence: CDR1 SGHAT, CDR2 FQNNGV. The CDR3 is made up of 15 amino acids. V dropped 2 bases and J dropped 5 bases, with 16 bases sitting between them.

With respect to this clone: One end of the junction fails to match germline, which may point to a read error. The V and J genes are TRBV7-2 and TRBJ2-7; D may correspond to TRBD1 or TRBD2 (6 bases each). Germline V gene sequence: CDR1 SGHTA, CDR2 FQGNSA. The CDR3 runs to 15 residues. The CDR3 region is CASSLEVDRGGEQYF. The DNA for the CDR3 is TGTGCCAGTAGCTTAGAGGTCGATCGAGGGGGGGAGCAGTACTTC.

The CDR3 loop reads CASSKGGGCSYEQYF. CDR3 sequence (DNA): TGTGCCAGCAGCAAAGGGGGAGGCTGCTCCTACGAGCAGTACTTC. The gene calls are TRBV21-1 and TRBJ2-7; no check of the table's D call, TRBD2, against the DNA was made. TRBV21-1 is designated a pseudogene. This CDR3 is built from 15 residues.